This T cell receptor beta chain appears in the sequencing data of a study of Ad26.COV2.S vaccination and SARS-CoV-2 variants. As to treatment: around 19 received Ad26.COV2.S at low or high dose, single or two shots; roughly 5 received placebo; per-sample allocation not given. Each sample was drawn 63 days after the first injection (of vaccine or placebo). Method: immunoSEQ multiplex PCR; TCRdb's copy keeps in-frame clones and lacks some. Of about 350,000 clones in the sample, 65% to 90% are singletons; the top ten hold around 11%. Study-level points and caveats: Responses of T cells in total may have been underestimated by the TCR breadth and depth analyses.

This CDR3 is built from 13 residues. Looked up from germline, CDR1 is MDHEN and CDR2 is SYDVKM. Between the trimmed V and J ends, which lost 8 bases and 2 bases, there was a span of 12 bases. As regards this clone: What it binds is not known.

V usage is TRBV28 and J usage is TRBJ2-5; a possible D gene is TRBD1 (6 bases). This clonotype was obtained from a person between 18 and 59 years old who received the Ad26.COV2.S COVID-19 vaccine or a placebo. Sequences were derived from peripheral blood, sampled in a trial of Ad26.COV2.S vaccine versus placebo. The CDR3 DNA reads TGTGCCAGCTGCAGACAGGCGCAAGAGACCCAGTACTTC. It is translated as CASCRQAQETQYF.